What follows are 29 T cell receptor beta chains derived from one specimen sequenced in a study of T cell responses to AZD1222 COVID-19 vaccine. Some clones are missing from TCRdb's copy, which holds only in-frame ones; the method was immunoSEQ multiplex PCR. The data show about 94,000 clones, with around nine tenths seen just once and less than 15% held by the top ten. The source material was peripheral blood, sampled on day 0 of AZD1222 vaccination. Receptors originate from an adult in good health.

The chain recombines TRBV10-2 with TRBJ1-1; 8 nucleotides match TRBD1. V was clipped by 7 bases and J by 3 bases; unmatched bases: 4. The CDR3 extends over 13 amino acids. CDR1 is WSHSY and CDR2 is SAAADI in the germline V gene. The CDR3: CASTTGGDTEAFF. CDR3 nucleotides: TGCGCCAGCACCACAGGGGGGGACACTGAAGCTTTCTTT.

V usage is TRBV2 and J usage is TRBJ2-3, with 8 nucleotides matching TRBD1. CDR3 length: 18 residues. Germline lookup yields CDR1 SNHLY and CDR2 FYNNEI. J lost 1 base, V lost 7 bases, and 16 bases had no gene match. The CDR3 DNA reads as TGTGCCAGCAATGACGCGCCGGCCTCAGGGGGCGGCACAGATACGCAGTATTTT. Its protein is CASNDAPASGGGTDTQYF.

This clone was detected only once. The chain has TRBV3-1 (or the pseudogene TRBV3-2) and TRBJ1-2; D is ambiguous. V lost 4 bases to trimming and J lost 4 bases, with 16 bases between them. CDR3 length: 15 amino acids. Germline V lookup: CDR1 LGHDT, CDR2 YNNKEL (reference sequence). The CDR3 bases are TGTGCCAGCAGCCCCTTCCCCGGCAGCTTCTATGGCTACACCTTC. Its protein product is CASSPFPGSFYGYTF.

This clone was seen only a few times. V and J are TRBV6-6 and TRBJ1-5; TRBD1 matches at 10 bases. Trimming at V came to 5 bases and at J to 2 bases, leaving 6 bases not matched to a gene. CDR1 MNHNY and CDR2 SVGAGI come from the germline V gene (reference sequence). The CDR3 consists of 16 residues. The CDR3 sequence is CASSGTGTGGNQPQHF. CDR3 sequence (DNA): TGTGCCAGCAGTGGGACCGGGACAGGGGGCAATCAGCCCCAGCATTTT.

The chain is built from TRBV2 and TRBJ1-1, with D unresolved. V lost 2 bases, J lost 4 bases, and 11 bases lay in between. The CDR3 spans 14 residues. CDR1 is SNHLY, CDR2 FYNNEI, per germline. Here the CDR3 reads CASSELLGITEAFF. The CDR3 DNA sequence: TGTGCCAGCAGTGAATTGTTAGGGATCACTGAAGCTTTCTTT.

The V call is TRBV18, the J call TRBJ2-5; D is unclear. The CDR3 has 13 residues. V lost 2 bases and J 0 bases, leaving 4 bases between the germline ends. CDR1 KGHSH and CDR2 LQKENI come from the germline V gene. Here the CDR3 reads CASSPGNQETQYF. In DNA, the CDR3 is TGTGCCAGCTCACCAGGCAACCAAGAGACCCAGTACTTC.

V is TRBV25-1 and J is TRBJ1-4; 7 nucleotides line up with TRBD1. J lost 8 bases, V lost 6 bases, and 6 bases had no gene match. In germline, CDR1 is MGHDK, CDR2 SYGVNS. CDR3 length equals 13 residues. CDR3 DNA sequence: TGTGCCAGCAGAGACAGGGTTGAGGAAAAACTGTTTTTT. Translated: CASRDRVEEKLFF.

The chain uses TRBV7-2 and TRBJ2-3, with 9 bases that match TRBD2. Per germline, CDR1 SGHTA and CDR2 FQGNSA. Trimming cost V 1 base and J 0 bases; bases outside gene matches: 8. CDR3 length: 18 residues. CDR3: CASSLVAGGGISTDTQYF. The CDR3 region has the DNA TGTGCCAGCAGCTTAGTGGCGGGAGGGGGCATAAGCACAGATACGCAGTATTTT.

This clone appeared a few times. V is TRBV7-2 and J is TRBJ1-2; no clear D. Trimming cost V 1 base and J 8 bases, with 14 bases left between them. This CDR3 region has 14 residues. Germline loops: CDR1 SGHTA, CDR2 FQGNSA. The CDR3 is CASSLVGRLAGYTF. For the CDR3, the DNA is TGTGCCAGCAGCTTAGTGGGCCGCCTGGCCGGCTACACCTTC. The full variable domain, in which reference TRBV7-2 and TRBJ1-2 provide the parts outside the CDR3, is GAGVSQSPSNKVTEKGKDVELRCDPISGHTALYWYRQSLGQGLEFLIYFQGNSAPDKSGLPSDRFSAERTGGSVSTLTIQRTQQEDSAVYLCASSLVGRLAGYTFGSGTRLTVV.

The CDR3 DNA reads TGTGCCAGCAGCTTAGTAGGGACAAAGGGTGCCTACGAGCAGTACTTC. It yields the protein CASSLVGTKGAYEQYF. The genes are TRBV7-3 and TRBJ2-7; possible D gene TRBD1, 6 bases. The CDR3 contains 16 residues. Trimming stripped 2 bases from V and 2 bases from J, with 16 bases between. Per germline, CDR1 SGHTA and CDR2 FQGTGA.

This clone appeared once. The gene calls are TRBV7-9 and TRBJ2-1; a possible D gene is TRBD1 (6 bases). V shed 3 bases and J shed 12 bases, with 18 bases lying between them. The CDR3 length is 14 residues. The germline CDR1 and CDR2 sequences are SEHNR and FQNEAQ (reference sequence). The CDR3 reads CASSFQGPNLGQFF. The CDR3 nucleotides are TGTGCCAGCAGCTTTCAGGGGCCCAATCTAGGGCAGTTCTTC. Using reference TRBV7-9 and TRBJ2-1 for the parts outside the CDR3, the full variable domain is DTGVSQNPRHKITKRGQNVTFRCDPISEHNRLYWYRQTLGQGPEFLTYFQNEAQLEKSRLLSDRFSAERPKGSFSTLEIQRTEQGDSAMYLCASSFQGPNLGQFFGPGTRLTVL.

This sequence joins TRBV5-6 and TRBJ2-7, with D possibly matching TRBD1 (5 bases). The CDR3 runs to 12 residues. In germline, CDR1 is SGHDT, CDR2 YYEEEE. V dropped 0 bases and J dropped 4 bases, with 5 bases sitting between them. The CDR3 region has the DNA TGTGCCAGCAGCTTGGGACAGTACGAGCAGTACTTC. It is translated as CASSLGQYEQYF.

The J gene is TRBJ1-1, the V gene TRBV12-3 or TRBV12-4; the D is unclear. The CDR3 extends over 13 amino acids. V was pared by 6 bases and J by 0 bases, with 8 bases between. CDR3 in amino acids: CASRTTVNTEAFF. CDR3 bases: TGTGCCAGCAGGACAACAGTGAACACTGAAGCTTTCTTT.

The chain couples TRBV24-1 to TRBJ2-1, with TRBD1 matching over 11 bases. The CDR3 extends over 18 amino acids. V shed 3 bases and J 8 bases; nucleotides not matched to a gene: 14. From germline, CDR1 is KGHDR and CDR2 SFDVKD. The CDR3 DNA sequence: TGTGCCACCAGTGATCCGGGCGGTAGGACAGGGGGCCCGTATGAGCAGTTCTTC. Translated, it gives CATSDPGGRTGGPYEQFF.

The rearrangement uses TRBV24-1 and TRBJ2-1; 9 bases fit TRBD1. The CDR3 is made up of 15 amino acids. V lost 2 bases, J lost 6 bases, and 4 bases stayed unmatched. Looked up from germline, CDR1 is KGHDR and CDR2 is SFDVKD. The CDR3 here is CATSDWTGVGNEQFF. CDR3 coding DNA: TGTGCCACCAGTGATTGGACAGGGGTGGGCAATGAGCAGTTCTTC.

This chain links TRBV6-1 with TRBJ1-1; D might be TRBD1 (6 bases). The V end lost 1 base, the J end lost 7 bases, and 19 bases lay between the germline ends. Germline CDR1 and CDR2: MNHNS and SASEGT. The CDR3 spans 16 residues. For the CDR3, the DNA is TGTGCCAGCAGTGAAGTAGGGGGTCGCCTGATCGTTGAAGCTTTCTTT. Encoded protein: CASSEVGGRLIVEAFF.

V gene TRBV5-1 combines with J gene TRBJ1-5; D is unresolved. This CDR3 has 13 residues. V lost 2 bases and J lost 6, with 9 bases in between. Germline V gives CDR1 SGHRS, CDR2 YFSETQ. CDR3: CASSFFAGQPQHF. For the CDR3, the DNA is TGCGCCAGCAGCTTTTTTGCTGGTCAGCCCCAGCATTTT.

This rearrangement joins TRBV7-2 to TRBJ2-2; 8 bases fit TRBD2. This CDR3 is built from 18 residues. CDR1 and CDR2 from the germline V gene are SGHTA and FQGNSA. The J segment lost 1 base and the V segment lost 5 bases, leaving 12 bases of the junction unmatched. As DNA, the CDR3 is TGTGCCAGCAGCCCCGGGGGGGCTGCGGGGTGGAACACCGGGGAGCTGTTTTTT. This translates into CASSPGGAAGWNTGELFF.

The CDR3 region is CASSLAGTGELFF. CDR3 coding DNA: TGTGCCAGTAGTTTGGCGGGCACCGGGGAGCTGTTTTTT. V usage is TRBV19 and J usage is TRBJ2-2, with D perhaps matching TRBD2 (5 bases). CDR3 length: 13 amino acids. CDR1 and CDR2 from the germline V gene are LNHDA and SQIVND (reference sequence). The germline V and J ends were trimmed by 5 bases and 4 bases, with 8 bases remaining between them.

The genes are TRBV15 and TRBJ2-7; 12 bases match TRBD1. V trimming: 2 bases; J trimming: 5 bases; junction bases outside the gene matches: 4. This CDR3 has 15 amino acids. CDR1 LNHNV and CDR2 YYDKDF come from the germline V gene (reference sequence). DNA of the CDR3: TGTGCCACCAGCAGACCCGGGACAGGGGGCGACGAGCAGTACTTC. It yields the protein CATSRPGTGGDEQYF.

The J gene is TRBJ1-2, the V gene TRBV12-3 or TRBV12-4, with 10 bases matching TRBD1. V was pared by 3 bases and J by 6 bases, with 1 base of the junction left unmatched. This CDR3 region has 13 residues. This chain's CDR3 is CASSLTGGNGYTF. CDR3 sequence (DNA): TGTGCCAGCAGTTTGACAGGGGGCAATGGCTACACCTTC.

The CDR3 DNA sequence: TGTGCCAGTACCCCGGGGGCTAACTATGGCTACACCTTC. As protein: CASTPGANYGYTF. V usage is TRBV19 and J usage is TRBJ1-2, with TRBD1 as a possible D gene (5 bases). The germline V gene has CDR1 LNHDA and CDR2 SQIVND (reference sequence). This CDR3 has 13 residues. Deletions cut 7 bases from V and 0 bases from J, with 9 bases between. Based on the CDR3 plus reference TRBV19 and TRBJ1-2, the full variable domain is DGGITQSPKYLFRKEGQNVTLSCEQNLNHDAMYWYRQDPGQGLRLIYYSQIVNDFQKGDIAEGYSVSREKKESFPLTVTSAQKNPTAFYLCASTPGANYGYTFGSGTRLTVV.

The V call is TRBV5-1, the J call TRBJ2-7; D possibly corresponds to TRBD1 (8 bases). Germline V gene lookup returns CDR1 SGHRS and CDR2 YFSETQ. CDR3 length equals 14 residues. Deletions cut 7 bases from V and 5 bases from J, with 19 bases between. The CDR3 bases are TGCGCCAGCGGAGCGGGACAGGCGGAGGACGAGCAGTACTTC. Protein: CASGAGQAEDEQYF.

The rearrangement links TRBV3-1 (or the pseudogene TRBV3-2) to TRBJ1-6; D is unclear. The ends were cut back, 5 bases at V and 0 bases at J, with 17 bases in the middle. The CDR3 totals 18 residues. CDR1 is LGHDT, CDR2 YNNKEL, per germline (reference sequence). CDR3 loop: CASSNKHPSSSYNSPLHF. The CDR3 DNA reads TGTGCCAGCAGCAATAAGCACCCATCAAGCTCCTATAATTCACCCCTCCACTTT.

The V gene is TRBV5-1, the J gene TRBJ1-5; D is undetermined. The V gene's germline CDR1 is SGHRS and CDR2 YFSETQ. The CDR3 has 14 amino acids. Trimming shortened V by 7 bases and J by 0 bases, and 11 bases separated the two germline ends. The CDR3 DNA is TGCGCCAGCTACTATGGGTATAGCAATCAGCCCCAGCATTTT. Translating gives CASYYGYSNQPQHF. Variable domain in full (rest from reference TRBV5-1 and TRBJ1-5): KAGVTQTPRYLIKTRGQQVTLSCSPISGHRSVSWYQQTPGQGLQFLFEYFSETQRNKGNFPGRFSGRQFSNSRSEMNVSTLELGDSALYLCASYYGYSNQPQHFGDGTRLSIL.

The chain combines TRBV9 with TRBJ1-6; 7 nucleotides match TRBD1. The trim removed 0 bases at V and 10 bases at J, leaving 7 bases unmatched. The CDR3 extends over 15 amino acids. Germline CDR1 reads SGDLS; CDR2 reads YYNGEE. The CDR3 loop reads CASSVERGRSSPLHF. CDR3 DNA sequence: TGTGCCAGCAGCGTAGAGAGGGGGCGTTCGTCACCCCTCCACTTT.

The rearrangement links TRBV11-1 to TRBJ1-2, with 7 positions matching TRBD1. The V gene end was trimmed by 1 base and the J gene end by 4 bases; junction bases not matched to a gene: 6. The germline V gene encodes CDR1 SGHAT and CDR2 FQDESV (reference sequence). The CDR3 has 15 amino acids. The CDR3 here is CASSLDLGQRYGYTF. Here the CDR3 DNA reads TGTGCCAGCAGCTTAGATTTGGGACAGCGCTATGGCTACACCTTC.

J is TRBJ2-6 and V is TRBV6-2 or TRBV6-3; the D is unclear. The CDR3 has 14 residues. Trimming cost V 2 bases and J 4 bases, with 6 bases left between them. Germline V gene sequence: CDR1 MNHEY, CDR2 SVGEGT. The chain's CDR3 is CASSYLRGANVLTF. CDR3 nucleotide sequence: TGTGCCAGCAGTTACCTGCGGGGGGCCAACGTCCTGACTTTC.

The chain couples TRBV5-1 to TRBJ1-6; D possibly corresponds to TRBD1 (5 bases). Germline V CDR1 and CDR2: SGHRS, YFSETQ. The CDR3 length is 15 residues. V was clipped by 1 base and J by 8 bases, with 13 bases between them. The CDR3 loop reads CASSLHGGMDSPLHF. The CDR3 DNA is TGCGCCAGCAGCTTGCATGGGGGAATGGATTCACCCCTCCACTTT.